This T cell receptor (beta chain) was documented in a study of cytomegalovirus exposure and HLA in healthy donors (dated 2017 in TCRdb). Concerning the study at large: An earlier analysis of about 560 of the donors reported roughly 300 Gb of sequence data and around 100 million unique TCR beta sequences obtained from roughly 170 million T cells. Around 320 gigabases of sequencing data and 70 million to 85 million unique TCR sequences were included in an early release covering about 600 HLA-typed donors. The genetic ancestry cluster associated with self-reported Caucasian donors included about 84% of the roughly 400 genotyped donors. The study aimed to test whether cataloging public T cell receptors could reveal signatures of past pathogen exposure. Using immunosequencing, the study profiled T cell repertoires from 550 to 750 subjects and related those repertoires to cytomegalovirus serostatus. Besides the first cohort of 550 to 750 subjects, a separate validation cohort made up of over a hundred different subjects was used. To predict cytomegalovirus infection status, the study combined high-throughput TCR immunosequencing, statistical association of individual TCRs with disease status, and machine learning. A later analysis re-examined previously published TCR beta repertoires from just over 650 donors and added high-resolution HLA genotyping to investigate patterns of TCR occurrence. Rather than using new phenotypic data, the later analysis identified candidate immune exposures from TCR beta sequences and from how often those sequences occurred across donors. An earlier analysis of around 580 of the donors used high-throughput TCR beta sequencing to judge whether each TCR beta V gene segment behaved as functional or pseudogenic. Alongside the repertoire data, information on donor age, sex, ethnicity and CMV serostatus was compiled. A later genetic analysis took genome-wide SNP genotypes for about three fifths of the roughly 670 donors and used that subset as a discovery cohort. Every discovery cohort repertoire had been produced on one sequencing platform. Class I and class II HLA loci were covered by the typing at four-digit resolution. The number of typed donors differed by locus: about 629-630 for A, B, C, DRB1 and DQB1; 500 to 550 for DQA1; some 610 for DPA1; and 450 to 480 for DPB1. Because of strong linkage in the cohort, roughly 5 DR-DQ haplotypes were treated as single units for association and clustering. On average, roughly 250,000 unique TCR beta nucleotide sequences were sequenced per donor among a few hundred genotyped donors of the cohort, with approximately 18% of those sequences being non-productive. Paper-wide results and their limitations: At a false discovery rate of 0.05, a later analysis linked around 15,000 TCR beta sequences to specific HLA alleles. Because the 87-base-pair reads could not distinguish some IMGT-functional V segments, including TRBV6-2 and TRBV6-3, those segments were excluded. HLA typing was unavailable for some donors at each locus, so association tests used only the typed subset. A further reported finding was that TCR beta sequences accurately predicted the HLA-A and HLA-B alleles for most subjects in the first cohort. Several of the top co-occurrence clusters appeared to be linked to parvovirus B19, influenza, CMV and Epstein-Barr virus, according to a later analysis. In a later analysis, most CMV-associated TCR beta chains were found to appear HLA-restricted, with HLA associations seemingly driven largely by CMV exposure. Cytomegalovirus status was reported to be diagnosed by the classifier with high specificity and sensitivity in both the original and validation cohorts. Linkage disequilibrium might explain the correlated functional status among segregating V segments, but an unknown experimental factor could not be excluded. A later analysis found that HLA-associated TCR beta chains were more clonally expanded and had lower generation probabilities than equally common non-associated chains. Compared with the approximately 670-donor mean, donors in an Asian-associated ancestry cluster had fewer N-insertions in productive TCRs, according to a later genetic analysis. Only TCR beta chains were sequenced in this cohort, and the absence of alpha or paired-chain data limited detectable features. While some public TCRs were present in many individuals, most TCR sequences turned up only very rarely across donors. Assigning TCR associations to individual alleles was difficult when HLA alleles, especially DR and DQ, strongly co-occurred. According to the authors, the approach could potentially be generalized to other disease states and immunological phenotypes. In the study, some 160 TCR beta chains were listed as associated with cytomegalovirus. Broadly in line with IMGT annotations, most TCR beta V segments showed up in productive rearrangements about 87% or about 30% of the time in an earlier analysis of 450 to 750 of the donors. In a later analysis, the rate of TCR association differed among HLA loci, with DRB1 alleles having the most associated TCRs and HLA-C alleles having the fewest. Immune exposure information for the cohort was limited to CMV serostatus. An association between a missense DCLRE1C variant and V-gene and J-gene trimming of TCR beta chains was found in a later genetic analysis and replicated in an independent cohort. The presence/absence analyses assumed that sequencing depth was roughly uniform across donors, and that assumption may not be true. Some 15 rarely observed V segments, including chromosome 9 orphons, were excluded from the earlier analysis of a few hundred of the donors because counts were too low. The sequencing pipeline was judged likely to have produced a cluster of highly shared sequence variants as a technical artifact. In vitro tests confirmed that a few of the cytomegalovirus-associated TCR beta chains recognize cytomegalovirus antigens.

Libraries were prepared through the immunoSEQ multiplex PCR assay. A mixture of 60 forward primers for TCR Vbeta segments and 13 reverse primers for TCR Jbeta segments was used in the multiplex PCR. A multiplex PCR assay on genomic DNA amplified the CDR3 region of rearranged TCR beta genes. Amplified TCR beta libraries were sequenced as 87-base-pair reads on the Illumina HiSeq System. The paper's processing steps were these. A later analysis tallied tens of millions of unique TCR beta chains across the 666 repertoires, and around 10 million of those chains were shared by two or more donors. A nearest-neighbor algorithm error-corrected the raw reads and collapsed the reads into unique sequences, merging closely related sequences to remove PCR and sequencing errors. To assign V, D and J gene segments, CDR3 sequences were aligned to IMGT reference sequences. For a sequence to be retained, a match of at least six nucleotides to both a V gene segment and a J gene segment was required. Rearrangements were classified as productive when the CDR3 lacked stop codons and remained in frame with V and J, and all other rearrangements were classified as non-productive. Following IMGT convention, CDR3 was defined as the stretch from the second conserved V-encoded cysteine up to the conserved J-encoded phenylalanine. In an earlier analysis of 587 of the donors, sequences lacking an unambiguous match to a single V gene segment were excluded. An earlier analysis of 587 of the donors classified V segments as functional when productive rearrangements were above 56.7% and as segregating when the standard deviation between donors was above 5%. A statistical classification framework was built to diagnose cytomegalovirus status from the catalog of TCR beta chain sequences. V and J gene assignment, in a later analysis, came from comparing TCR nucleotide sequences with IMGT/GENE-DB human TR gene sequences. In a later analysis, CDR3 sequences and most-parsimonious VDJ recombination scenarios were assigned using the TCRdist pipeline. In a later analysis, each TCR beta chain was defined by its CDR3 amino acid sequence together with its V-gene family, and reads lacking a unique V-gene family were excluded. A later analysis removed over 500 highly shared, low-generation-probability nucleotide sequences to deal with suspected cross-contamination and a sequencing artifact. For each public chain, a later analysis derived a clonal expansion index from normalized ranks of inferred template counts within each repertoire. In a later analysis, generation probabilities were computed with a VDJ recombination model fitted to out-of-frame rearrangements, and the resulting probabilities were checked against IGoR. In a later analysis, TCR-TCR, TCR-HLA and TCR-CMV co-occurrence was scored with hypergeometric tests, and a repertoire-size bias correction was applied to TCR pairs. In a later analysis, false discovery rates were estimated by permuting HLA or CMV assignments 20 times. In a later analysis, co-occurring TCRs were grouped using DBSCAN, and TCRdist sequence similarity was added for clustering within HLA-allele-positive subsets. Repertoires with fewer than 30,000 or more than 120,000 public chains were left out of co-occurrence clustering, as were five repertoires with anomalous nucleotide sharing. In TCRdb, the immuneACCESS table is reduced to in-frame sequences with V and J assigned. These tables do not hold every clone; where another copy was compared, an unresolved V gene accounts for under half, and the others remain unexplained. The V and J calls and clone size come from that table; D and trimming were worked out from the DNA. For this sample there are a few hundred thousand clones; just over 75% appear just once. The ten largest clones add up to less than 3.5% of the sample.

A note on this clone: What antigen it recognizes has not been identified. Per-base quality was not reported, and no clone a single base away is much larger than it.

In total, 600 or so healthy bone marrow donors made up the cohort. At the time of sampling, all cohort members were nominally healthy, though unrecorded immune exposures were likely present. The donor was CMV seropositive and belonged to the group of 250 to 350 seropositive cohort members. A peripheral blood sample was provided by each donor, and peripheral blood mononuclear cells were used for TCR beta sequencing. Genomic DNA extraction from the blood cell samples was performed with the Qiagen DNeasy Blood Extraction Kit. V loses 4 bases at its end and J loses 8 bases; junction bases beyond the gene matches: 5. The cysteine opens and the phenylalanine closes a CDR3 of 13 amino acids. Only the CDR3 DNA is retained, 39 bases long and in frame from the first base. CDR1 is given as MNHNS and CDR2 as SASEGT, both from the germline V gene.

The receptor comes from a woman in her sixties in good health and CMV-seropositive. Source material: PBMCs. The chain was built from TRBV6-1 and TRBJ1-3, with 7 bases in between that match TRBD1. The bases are TGTGCCAGCAGTGGACAGGGTTGGGACACCATATATTTT. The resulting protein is CASSGQGWDTIYF.